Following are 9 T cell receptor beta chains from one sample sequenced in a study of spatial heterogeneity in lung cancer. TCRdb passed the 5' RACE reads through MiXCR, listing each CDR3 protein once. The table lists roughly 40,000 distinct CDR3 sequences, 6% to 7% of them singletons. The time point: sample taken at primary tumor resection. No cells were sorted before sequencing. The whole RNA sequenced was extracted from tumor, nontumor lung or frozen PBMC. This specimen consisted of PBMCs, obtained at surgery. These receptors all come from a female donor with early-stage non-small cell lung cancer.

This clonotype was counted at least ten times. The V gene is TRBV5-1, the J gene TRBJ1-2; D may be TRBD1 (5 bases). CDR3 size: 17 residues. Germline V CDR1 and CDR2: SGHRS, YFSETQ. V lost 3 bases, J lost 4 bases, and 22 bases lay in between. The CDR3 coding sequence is TGCGCCAGCAGCTCCGGGACGGACCCTCGACTCCCCTATGGCTACACCTTC. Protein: CASSSGTDPRLPYGYTF.

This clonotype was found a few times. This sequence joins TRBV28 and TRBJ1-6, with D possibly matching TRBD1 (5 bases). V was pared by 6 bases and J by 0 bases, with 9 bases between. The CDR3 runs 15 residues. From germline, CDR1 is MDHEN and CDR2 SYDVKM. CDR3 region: CASRKGSSYNSPLHF. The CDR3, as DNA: TGTGCCAGCAGGAAGGGGAGCTCCTATAATTCACCCCTCCACTTT.

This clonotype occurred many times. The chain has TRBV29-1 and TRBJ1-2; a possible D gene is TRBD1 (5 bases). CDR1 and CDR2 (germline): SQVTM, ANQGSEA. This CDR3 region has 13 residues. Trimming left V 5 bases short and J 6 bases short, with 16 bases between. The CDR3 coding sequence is TGCAGCGTTCGGGCAGGGCTAGGGGATGGCTACACCTTC. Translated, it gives CSVRAGLGDGYTF.

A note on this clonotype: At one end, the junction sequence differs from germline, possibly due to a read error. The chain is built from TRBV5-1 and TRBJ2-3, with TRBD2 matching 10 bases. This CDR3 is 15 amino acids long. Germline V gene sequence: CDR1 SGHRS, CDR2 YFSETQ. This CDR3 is CANSEGLAISDTQYF. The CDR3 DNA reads TGTGCCAACAGCGAGGGACTAGCGATATCAGATACGCAGTATTTT.

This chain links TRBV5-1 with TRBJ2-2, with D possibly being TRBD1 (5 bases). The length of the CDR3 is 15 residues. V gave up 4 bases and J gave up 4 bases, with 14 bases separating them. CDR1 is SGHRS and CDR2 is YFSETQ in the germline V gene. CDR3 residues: CASSRTRDATGELFF. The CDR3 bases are TGCGCCAGCAGCCGAACCAGGGATGCCACCGGGGAGCTGTTTTTT.

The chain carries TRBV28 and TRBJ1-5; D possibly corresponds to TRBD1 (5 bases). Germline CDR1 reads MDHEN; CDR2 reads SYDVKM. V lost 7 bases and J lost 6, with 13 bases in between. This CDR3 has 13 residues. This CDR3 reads CASTLRVGQPQHF. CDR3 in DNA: TGTGCCAGCACCCTCAGGGTCGGTCAGCCCCAGCATTTT.

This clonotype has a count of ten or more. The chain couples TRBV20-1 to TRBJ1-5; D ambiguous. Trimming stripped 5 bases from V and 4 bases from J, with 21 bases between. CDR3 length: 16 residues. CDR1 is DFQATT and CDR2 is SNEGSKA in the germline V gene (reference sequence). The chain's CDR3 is CSAPDWTLGVNQPQHF. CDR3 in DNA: TGCAGTGCTCCGGACTGGACCCTCGGGGTTAATCAGCCCCAGCATTTT.

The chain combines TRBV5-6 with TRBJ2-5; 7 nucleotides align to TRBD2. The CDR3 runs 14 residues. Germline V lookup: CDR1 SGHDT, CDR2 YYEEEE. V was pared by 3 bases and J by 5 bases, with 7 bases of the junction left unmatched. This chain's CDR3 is CASSYRTRVETQYF. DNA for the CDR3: TGTGCCAGCAGCTACCGGACTAGGGTGGAGACCCAGTACTTC. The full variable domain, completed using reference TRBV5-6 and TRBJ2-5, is DAGVTQSPTHLIKTRGQQVTLRCSPKSGHDTVSWYQQALGQGPQFIFQYYEEEERQRGNFPDRFSGHQFPNYSSELNVNALLLGDSALYLCASSYRTRVETQYFGPGTRLLVL.

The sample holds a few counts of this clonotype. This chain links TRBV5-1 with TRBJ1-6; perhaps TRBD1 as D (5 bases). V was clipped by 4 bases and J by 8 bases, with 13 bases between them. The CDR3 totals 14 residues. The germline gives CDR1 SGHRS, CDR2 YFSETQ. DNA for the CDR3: TGCGCCAGCAGCGGCGGGACTTCCGATTCACCCCTCCACTTT. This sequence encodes CASSGGTSDSPLHF.